This T cell receptor beta chain was sequenced during a study of human thymus T cells. Study-level results: Thymic and blood repertoires showed apparently biased V and J gene usage.

On this clone: The antigen remains unidentified.

It was healthy Finnish infants having corrective surgery for congenital heart defects who were the donors. Germline loops: CDR1 MNHNS, CDR2 SASEGT. V gave up 8 bases and J gave up 0 bases; unmatched junction bases: 9. The CDR3 totals 15 residues. Clones were read by immunoSEQ multiplex PCR, and TCRdb kept only the in-frame ones, dropping some. This table has some 57,000 clones, around 94% appearing once. Sequenced material: blood. The chain joins TRBV6-1 to TRBJ2-7; 8 nucleotides line up with TRBD1. This sequence was found in a boy under two years old with a congenital heart defect but otherwise immunologically healthy. CDR3 sequence (DNA): TGTGCCAGCGCGCAGGCCGGGACAGGCTCCTACGAGCAGTACTTC. It translates to CASAQAGTGSYEQYF.